Sequencing of this T cell receptor (beta chain) was carried out in a study of shared clonotypes between healthy human individuals. Turning to the study itself: The study used three CD4 naive, three CD4 memory, two CD8 naive and one CD8 memory plate per donor.

Each subset's genomic DNA was split evenly across several immunoSEQ plates. Assay used: immunoSEQ multiplex PCR; TCRdb lists only in-frame clones, some missing. The sample contains 2.5 million or so clones, roughly 92% of which appear only once. Naive CD4+ cells were CD45RA-selected; the remaining cells were memory. CDR3 length: 17 residues. The germline gives CDR1 SGHDT, CDR2 YYEEEE. The V and J ends lost 3 bases and 0 bases respectively, with 18 bases between them. A remark on this clone: The antigen is unknown.

Study observations and caveats: Sequencing depth was expected to influence donor clonotype sharing.

The chain couples TRBV5-6 to TRBJ1-2; possible D gene TRBD1, 5 bases. The clonotype comes from a man between 18 and 35 years old in good health. Sequenced: naive CD4+ T cells sorted from blood. Indicated subset: CD45RA+ positively selected. The CDR3 reads CASSWGDWDLPNYGYTF. The CDR3 DNA reads as TGTGCCAGCAGCTGGGGGGACTGGGACTTACCTAACTATGGCTACACCTTC.